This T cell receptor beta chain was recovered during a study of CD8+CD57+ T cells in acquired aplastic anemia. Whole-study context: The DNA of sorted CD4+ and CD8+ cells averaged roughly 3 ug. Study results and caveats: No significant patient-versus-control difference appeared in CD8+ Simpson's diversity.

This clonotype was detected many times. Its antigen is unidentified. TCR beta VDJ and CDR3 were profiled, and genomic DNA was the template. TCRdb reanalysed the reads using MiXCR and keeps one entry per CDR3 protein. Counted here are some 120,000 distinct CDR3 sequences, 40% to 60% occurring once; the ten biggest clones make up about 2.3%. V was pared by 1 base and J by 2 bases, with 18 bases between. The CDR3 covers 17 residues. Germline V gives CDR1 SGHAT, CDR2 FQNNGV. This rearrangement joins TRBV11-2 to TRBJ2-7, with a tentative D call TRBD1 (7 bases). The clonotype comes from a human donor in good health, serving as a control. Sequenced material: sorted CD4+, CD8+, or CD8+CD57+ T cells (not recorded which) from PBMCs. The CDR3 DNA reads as TGTGCCAGCAGCTTAGGAAGGGGGGACAGACATGCCTACGAGCAGTACTTC. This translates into CASSLGRGDRHAYEQYF.